The 27 T cell receptor beta chains given below trace back to one sample, sequenced in a study of beta chain features in type 1 diabetes. Their cognate antigens are unknown. Sequenced material consisted of expressed TCRB transcripts (all of the isolated RNA was reverse transcribed). Assay: immunoSEQ multiplex PCR; the TCRdb copy retains only in-frame clones and omits some. This sample has some 200,000 clones, with 16% found just once. Notes on the study in general: When Type 1 diabetes patients were examined, their TCRB CDR3s proved moderately but significantly shorter in all four CD4+ subsets.

Sequences were obtained from naive CD4+ T cells from blood. These receptors all come from a man aged 30 to 39 with type 1 diabetes.

This clone was detected only a few times. The V gene is TRBV28, the J gene TRBJ2-3; unclear D gene. The germline V gene has CDR1 MDHEN and CDR2 SYDVKM. This CDR3 contains 13 residues. V shed 5 bases and J shed 5 bases, with 11 bases lying between them. The CDR3 reads CASSAPVRDTQYF. The DNA of the CDR3 is TGTGCCAGCAGTGCCCCGGTGCGAGATACGCAGTATTTT. Combining the CDR3 with reference TRBV28 and TRBJ2-3 gives the whole variable domain DVKVTQSSRYLVKRTGEKVFLECVQDMDHENMFWYRQDPGLGLRLIYFSYDVKMKEKGDIPEGYSVSREKKERFSLILESASTNQTSMYLCASSAPVRDTQYFGPGTRLTVL.

This clone occurred a few times. The chain combines TRBV7-8 with TRBJ2-1; D unresolved. Germline-derived CDR1 and CDR2 are SGHVS and FQNEAQ. The germline V and J ends were trimmed by 1 base and 2 bases, with 3 bases remaining between them. The CDR3 length is 13 residues. CDR3 DNA sequence: TGTGCCAGCAGCTTAGGTACCTACAATGAGCAGTTCTTC. It encodes CASSLGTYNEQFF.

This clone was observed a handful of times. V and J are TRBV18 and TRBJ2-5; 12 bases line up with TRBD2. With 6 bases clipped from V and 3 bases from J, the junction kept 5 bases outside the gene matches. The CDR3 covers 15 residues. Germline V CDR1 and CDR2: KGHSH, LQKENI. CDR3 in DNA: TGTGCCAGCTCTCCGAGACTAGCGGGAGAAGAGACCCAGTACTTC. It translates to CASSPRLAGEETQYF.

For the CDR3, the DNA is TGCAGCGTTGCCGGCGCTAGCGGGAGGAATGAGCAGTTCTTC. Its protein product is CSVAGASGRNEQFF. This rearrangement joins TRBV29-1 to TRBJ2-1, with 11 bases identical to TRBD2. The junction had 6 bases not matched to a gene; V was cut back by 4 bases and J by 7 bases. The CDR3 contains 14 residues. Germline V gene lookup returns CDR1 SQVTM and CDR2 ANQGSEA.

This clone appeared a few times. The J gene is TRBJ2-7, the V gene TRBV9, with 8 bases aligning to TRBD1. V shed 3 bases, J shed 5 bases, and the junction held 4 bases outside the gene matches. The V gene's germline CDR1 is SGDLS and CDR2 YYNGEE. The CDR3 totals 13 residues. This chain's CDR3 is CASSGGQGHEQYF. CDR3 in DNA: TGTGCCAGCAGCGGAGGACAGGGACACGAGCAGTACTTC.

The table lists this clone with a few counts. The rearrangement joins TRBV4-1 to TRBJ2-7; no clear D gene. Trimming took off 1 base at V and 0 bases at J, with 19 bases between the two ends. Germline CDR1 and CDR2: MGHRA and YSYEKL. This CDR3 region has 18 residues. The CDR3 sequence: CASSQAGLVRFSSYEQYF. CDR3 bases: TGCGCCAGCAGCCAAGCCGGCCTCGTCCGGTTCAGCTCCTACGAGCAGTACTTC.

The chain has TRBV30 and TRBJ2-5; D possibly corresponds to TRBD1 (6 bases). In germline, CDR1 is GTSNPN, CDR2 SVGIG (reference sequence). CDR3 size: 12 residues. With 7 bases removed from V and 4 bases from J, the gap between germline ends came to 13 bases. The CDR3 nucleotides read TGTGCCTCTACAGGGACCCCAGAGACCCAGTACTTC. Amino acid sequence: CASTGTPETQYF. Filled out from reference TRBV30 and TRBJ2-5, the complete variable domain reads SQTIHQWPATLVQPVGSPLSLECTVEGTSNPNLYWYRQAAGRGLQLLFYSVGIGQISSEVPQNLSASRPQDRQFILSSKKLLLSDSGFYLCASTGTPETQYFGPGTRLLVL.

In its sample, this clone was seen a few times. DNA for the CDR3: TGTGCCAGCAGTGAATCAACCCGAGAGGAGTTCTTC. Amino acid sequence: CASSESTREEFF. The chain uses TRBV25-1 and TRBJ2-1; no clear D gene. The CDR3 runs to 12 residues. V lost 1 base and J 14 bases, leaving 12 bases between the germline ends. Germline V gene data show CDR1 as MGHDK and CDR2 as SYGVNS.

For the CDR3, the DNA is TGTGCCTGGAGTGTGGCACTCGTCGGTCAGCCCCAGCATTTT. This codes for CAWSVALVGQPQHF. The rearrangement joins TRBV30 to TRBJ1-5; the D is unclear. V lost 0 bases, J lost 6 bases, and 12 bases lay in between. Germline CDR1 and CDR2: GTSNPN and SVGIG (reference sequence). CDR3 size: 14 residues.

The rearrangement uses TRBV10-3 and TRBJ1-5, with D uncertain. The CDR3 sequence is 12 residues long. CDR1 is ENHRY, CDR2 SYGVKD, per germline. Trimming cost V 3 bases and J 2 bases, with 2 bases left between them. CDR3 nucleotide sequence: TGTGCCATCAGTGAAGGCAATCAGCCCCAGCATTTT. It yields the protein CAISEGNQPQHF.

The chain has TRBV9 and TRBJ2-1; no reliable D call. Germline V CDR1 and CDR2: SGDLS, YYNGEE. This CDR3 has 14 residues. Deletions cut 3 bases from V and 7 bases from J, with 14 bases between. CDR3 region: CASSAQYLGNEQFF. The CDR3 DNA reads as TGTGCCAGCAGCGCACAGTATCTGGGGAATGAGCAGTTCTTC.

V gene TRBV7-2 combines with J gene TRBJ2-5, with D hard to call. CDR1 is SGHTA, CDR2 FQGNSA, per germline. The CDR3 runs 15 residues. Trimming left V 1 base short and J 1 base short, with 10 bases between. The CDR3 nucleotides are TGTGCCAGCAGCTTAGTAAGGCTGTCCCAAGAGACCCAGTACTTC. The encoded protein is CASSLVRLSQETQYF. Looking up the rest from reference TRBV7-2 and TRBJ2-5 gives the full variable domain: GAGVSQSPSNKVTEKGKDVELRCDPISGHTALYWYRQSLGQGLEFLIYFQGNSAPDKSGLPSDRFSAERTGGSVSTLTIQRTQQEDSAVYLCASSLVRLSQETQYFGPGTRLLVL.

This clone was counted only a few times. Other nucleotide sequences in the sample specify the same CDR3. The J gene is TRBJ1-5, the V gene TRBV25-1; D gene unclear. Looked up from germline, CDR1 is MGHDK and CDR2 is SYGVNS. Trimming removed 1 base from V and 4 bases from J, with 8 bases in between. CDR3 length: 14 residues. DNA for the CDR3: TGTGCCAGCAGTGAATCTCGGGGAAATCAGCCCCAGCATTTT. As protein: CASSESRGNQPQHF.

The chain combines TRBV19 with TRBJ2-1; 7 nucleotides match TRBD1. J was trimmed by 4 bases and V by 2 bases; bases with no gene match: 8. Germline V CDR1 and CDR2: LNHDA, SQIVND (reference sequence). The CDR3 covers 16 residues. CDR3 coding DNA: TGTGCCAGTAGTATACTCCCGGGACAGATTTACAATGAGCAGTTCTTC. This encodes CASSILPGQIYNEQFF.

The gene calls are TRBV30 and TRBJ2-7; no definite D call. Deletions cut 3 bases from V and 5 bases from J, with 11 bases between. Germline V CDR1 and CDR2: GTSNPN, SVGIG (reference sequence). The CDR3 spans 12 residues. The DNA of the CDR3 is TGTGCCTGGAGCATAGGTACCCACGAGCAGTACTTC. Translation gives CAWSIGTHEQYF. The complete variable domain, with remaining parts taken from reference TRBV30 and TRBJ2-7, reads SQTIHQWPATLVQPVGSPLSLECTVEGTSNPNLYWYRQAAGRGLQLLFYSVGIGQISSEVPQNLSASRPQDRQFILSSKKLLLSDSGFYLCAWSIGTHEQYFGPGTRLTVT.

There are a few counts of this clone. The rearrangement links TRBV7-9 to TRBJ2-5; D remains unclear. Trimming removed 6 bases at V and 5 bases at J, with 13 bases between. The CDR3 runs to 13 residues. Germline V gene lookup returns CDR1 SEHNR and CDR2 FQNEAQ (reference sequence). The CDR3 sequence is CASSSGALETQYF. CDR3 nucleotides: TGTGCCAGCAGTTCAGGCGCGTTGGAGACCCAGTACTTC.

The chain recombines TRBV7-2 with TRBJ1-2; D is unclear. Trimming pared 5 bases from V and 3 bases from J, leaving 10 bases between. CDR1 is SGHTA, CDR2 FQGNSA, per germline. There are 13 residues in the CDR3. The CDR3 here is CASSPGSYYGYTF. DNA for the CDR3: TGTGCCAGCAGCCCGGGGTCTTACTATGGCTACACCTTC.

This chain connects TRBV27 to TRBJ1-2, with D unresolved. From germline, CDR1 is MNHEY and CDR2 SMNVEV (reference sequence). The CDR3 covers 15 residues. Trimming left V 2 bases short and J 1 base short, with 11 bases between. CDR3 loop: CASSLLPDFNYGYTF. In DNA form, the CDR3 reads TGTGCCAGCAGTTTACTTCCAGATTTTAACTATGGCTACACCTTC.

This clone showed up just a few times. V usage is TRBV5-4 and J usage is TRBJ2-3; TRBD1 matches 7 bases. CDR1 is SGHNT, CDR2 YYREEE, per germline (reference sequence). The CDR3 has 16 amino acids. Germline trimming cut 4 bases from V and 2 bases from J; bases unmatched to any gene: 10. CDR3 nucleotides: TGTGCCAGCAGCCCGGGGACAGCTCATTCCACAGATACGCAGTATTTT. Protein: CASSPGTAHSTDTQYF.

The chain combines TRBV7-3 with TRBJ2-1; 8 positions agree with TRBD2. V dropped 2 bases and J dropped 7; count of bases not matched to a gene: 7. Germline values: CDR1 SGHTA, CDR2 FQGTGA. CDR3 length equals 15 residues. The CDR3 region has the DNA TGTGCCAGCAGCTTAGATGGACTAGCCCGAAATGAGCAGTTCTTC. Translation gives CASSLDGLARNEQFF.

Concerning this clone: The CDR3 does not end in the conserved phenylalanine or tryptophan, so this is likely a read error. Because the CDR3's place on the DNA is in doubt, the DNA is left out and the CDR3 is given as listed by TCRdb. The rearrangement uses TRBV4-3 and TRBJ1-1. Both ends counted, the CDR3 spans 9 residues. CDR1 and CDR2 from the germline V gene are LGHNA and YSLEER. CDR3 protein: CASSEGTAS.

There are a few counts of this clone. The same CDR3 also results from other DNA sequences found in this sample. CDR3 bases: TGCAGCGTTGGGGGGTTGATGAACACTGAAGCTTTCTTT. It is translated as CSVGGLMNTEAFF. The rearrangement links TRBV29-1 to TRBJ1-1; the D gene is possibly TRBD1 (5 bases). V dropped 4 bases and J dropped 0 bases, with 9 bases sitting between them. CDR1 is SQVTM, CDR2 ANQGSEA, per germline. The CDR3 covers 13 residues.

The genes are TRBV29-1 and TRBJ2-1; 7 bases match TRBD2. CDR3 size: 14 residues. Germline CDR1 SQVTM, CDR2 ANQGSEA. V was pared by 4 bases and J by 8 bases, with 11 bases of the junction left unmatched. The CDR3: CSVALRLAFHEQFF. The CDR3 DNA reads TGCAGCGTTGCTCTGAGACTAGCTTTCCATGAGCAGTTCTTC.

The chain joins TRBV29-1 to TRBJ1-2, with TRBD1 identical over 8 bases. The CDR3 has 14 residues. After removal of 6 bases from V and 6 bases from J, the junction contained 12 bases not matched to a gene. Germline V gene data show CDR1 as SQVTM and CDR2 as ANQGSEA. The chain's CDR3 is CSVSLIARGHGYTF. CDR3 nucleotide sequence: TGCAGCGTCTCCCTGATCGCCAGGGGGCATGGCTACACCTTC.

The J gene is TRBJ2-5, the V gene TRBV7-9; tentatively, D is TRBD2 (5 bases). The CDR3 sequence is 13 residues long. Germline CDR1 SEHNR, CDR2 FQNEAQ (reference sequence). V was trimmed by 5 bases and J by 4 bases, leaving 11 bases between them. Written as DNA, the CDR3 is TGTGCCAGCAGCCTCAACGGAGGAGAGACCCAGTACTTC. Its translation is CASSLNGGETQYF.

This clone was counted a few times. The chain links TRBV29-1 to TRBJ2-1; the D gene could be TRBD1 or TRBD2 (5 bases each). The germline V and J ends were trimmed by 3 bases and 12 bases, with 12 bases remaining between them. CDR1 and CDR2 from the germline V gene are SQVTM and ANQGSEA. This CDR3 is 11 amino acids long. This chain's CDR3 is CSVDMARGQFF. CDR3 in DNA: TGCAGCGTTGATATGGCGAGGGGGCAGTTCTTC.

The V call is TRBV5-4, the J call TRBJ2-1; 8 nucleotides align to TRBD2. Trimming cost V 0 bases and J 3 bases; bases outside gene matches: 5. Per germline, CDR1 SGHNT and CDR2 YYREEE (reference sequence). The CDR3 has 16 amino acids. The DNA for the CDR3 is TGTGCCAGCAGCTTGGCCGGGGCGGGAGGCTACAATGAGCAGTTCTTC. Amino acids: CASSLAGAGGYNEQFF.